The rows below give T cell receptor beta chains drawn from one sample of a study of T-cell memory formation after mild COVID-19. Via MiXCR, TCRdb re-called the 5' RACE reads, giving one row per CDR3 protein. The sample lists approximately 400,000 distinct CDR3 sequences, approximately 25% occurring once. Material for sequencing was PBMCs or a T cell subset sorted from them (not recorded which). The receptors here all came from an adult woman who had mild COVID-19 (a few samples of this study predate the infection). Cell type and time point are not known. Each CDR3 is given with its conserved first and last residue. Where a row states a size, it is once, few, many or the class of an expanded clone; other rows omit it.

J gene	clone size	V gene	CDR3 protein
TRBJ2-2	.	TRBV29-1	CSVETNTGELFF
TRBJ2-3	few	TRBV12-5	CASGESTGDTQYF
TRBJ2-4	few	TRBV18	CASSPSTSGSPRRTKNIQYF
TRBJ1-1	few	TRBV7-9	CASSRGRPEAFF
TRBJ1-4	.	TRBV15	CATSREERGGDEKLFF
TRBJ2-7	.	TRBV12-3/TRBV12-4	CASSLRSRGEQYF
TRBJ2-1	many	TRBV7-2	CASSLDSSRNEQFF
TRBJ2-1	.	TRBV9	CASSVEGRGYFNEQFF
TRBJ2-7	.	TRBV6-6	CASSSSGTGRKEQYF
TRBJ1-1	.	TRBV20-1	CSARKDPGPGAFF
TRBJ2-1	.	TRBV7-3	CASSLGLAGGSNYNEQFF
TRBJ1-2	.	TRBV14	CASSHWTSSYGYTF
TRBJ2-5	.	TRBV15	CATSRDHSQETQYF
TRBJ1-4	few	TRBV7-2	CASSSYTGALNEKLFF
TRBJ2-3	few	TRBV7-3	CASSPRESTDTQYF
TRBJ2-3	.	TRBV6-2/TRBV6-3	CASTSTEKITDTQYF
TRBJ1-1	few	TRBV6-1	CASSDPSGGQEAFF
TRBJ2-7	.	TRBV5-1	CASSLMEGAESYEQYF
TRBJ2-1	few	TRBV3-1	CASSPPLLAGVNEQFF
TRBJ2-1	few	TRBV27	CASSLGTGWDEQFF
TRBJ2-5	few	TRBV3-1	CASSLQGGGKQETQYF
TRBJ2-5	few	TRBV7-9	CASSFPQRDGGSQETQYF
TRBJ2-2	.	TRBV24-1	CATSETGGVTGELFF
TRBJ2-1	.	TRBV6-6	CASRDSTYNEQFF
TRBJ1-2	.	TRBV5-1	CASSFSGGYGYTF
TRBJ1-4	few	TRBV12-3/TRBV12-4	CASTHGPGKDEKLFF
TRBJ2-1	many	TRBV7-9	CASSPRGLAGDREQFF
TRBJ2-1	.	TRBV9	CASSSPAGGLSYNEQFF
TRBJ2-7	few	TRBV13	CASSPRDSKFGLSYEQYF
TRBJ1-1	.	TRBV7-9	CASSPITGANTEAFF
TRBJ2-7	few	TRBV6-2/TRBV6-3	CASSSGGLSYEQYF
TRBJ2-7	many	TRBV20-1	CSARPHSPGQVTYEQYF
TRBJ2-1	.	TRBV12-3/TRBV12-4	CASDSGGSLNEQFF
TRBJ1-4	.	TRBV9	CASSPHPSRYATNEKLFF
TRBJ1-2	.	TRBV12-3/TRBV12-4	CASSFSLGQGNYGYTF
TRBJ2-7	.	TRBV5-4	CASSYPTGTAYEQYF
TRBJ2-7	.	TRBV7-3	CASSQRGKLSYEQYF
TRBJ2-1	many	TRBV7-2	CASSSGQGSYNEQFF
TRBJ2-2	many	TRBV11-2	CASSLTSGRALSGELFF
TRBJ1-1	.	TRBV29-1	CSVERDFTEAFF
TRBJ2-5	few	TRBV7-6	CASSLMREDQYF
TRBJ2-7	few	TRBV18	CASSQQGGSEQYF
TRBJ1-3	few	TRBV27	CASSSSPGYTIYF
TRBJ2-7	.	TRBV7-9	CASSFDLLSSYEQYF
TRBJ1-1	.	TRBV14	CASSQDRSVDPRNTEAFF
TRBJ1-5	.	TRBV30	CAWVGGPQHF
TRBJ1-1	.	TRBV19	CASLTLPSPQSEAFF
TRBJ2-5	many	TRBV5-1	CASSLVGEETQYF
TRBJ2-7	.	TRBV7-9	CASSLPGGTGGSYEQYF
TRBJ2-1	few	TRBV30	CAWSGENYNEQFF
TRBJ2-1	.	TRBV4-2	CASTSEVLAGGGVYNEQFF
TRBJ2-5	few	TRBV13	CASRLGRGETQYF
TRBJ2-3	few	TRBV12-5	CASGLGGGHTDTQYF